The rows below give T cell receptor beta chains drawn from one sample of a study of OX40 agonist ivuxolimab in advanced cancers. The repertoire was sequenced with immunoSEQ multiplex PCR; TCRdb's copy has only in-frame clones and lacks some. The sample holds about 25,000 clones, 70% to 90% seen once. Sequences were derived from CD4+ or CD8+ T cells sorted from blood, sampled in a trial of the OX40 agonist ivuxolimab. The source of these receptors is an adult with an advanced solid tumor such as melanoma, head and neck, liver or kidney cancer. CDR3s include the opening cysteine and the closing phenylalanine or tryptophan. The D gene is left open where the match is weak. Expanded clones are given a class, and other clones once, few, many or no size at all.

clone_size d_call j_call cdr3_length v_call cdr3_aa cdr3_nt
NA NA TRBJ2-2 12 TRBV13 CASSFPTGELFF TGTGCCAGCAGCTTCCCGACCGGGGAGCTGTTTTTT
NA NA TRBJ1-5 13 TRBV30 CAWSAGSSQPQHF TGTGCCTGGAGTGCCGGTAGTAGCCAGCCCCAGCATTTT
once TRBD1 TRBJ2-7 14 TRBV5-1 CASRSRDRDYEQYF TGCGCCAGCAGGAGCCGGGACAGGGACTACGAGCAGTACTTC
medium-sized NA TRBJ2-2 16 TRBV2 CASSEAPWGGHGELFF TGTGCCAGCAGTGAGGCCCCATGGGGAGGTCACGGGGAGCTGTTTTTT
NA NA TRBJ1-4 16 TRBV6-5 CASSYSKAGLGEKLFF TGTGCCAGCAGTTACTCGAAAGCCGGGCTAGGGGAAAAACTGTTTTTT
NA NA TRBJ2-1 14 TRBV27 CASSFSGFNNEQFF TGTGCCAGCAGTTTCTCGGGATTTAACAATGAGCAGTTCTTC
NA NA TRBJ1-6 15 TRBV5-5 CASSLTGTVNSPLHF TGTGCCAGCAGCTTAACCGGGACGGTAAATTCACCCCTCCACTTT
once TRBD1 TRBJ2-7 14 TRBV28 CASSLGDRDYEQYF TGTGCCAGCAGTTTAGGGGACAGGGATTACGAGCAGTACTTC
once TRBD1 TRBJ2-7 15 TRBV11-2 CASSIDPGTVYEQYF TGTGCCAGCAGCATAGACCCCGGGACAGTCTACGAGCAGTACTTC
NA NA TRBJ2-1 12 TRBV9 CASSRGGNEQFF TGTGCCAGCAGCCGAGGGGGAAATGAGCAGTTCTTC
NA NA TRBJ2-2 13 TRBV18 CASSPDPRGELFF TGTGCCAGCTCACCAGATCCAAGGGGGGAGCTGTTTTTT
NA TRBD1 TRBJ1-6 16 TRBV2 CASSPDRSSYNSPLHF TGTGCCAGCAGTCCGGACAGGAGCTCCTATAATTCACCCCTCCACTTT
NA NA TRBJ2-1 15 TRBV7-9 CASSLSETNNNEQFF TGTGCCAGCAGCCTAAGCGAGACTAATAACAATGAGCAGTTCTTC
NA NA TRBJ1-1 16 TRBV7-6 CASSFVEGGLNTEAFF TGTGCCAGCAGCTTCGTCGAGGGGGGGCTGAACACTGAAGCTTTCTTT
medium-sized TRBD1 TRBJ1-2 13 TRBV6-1 CATGQGELRGYTF TGTGCCACCGGACAGGGCGAGCTACGTGGCTACACCTTC
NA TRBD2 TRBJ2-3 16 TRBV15 CATSRPGLAGGDTQYF TGTGCCACCAGCAGACCCGGACTAGCGGGGGGGGATACGCAGTATTTT
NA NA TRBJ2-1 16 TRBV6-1 CASSGLGTGVYNEQFF TGTGCCAGCAGTGGTTTAGGGACTGGAGTATACAATGAGCAGTTCTTC
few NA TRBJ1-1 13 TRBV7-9 CASRPTGNTEAFF TGTGCCAGCAGGCCGACGGGAAACACTGAAGCTTTCTTT
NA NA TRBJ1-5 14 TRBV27 CASSVGGGNQPQHF TGTGCCAGCTCAGTTGGGGGCGGCAATCAGCCCCAGCATTTT
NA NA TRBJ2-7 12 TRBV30 CAWSRVGFEQYF TGTGCCTGGAGCCGGGTGGGGTTCGAGCAGTACTTC
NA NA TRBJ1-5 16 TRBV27 CASSLLMSGGDQPQHF TGTGCCAGCAGTTTATTGATGTCTGGGGGCGATCAGCCCCAGCATTTT
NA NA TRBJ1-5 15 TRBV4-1 CASSLLDLDNQPQHF TGCGCCAGCAGCCTTCTCGACCTGGATAATCAGCCCCAGCATTTT
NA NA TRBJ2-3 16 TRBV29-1 CSVEDTGRVLTDTQYF TGCAGCGTTGAAGATACAGGGAGGGTCCTCACAGATACGCAGTATTTT
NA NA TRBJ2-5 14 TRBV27 CASSLWAGEETQYF TGTGCCAGCAGTTTATGGGCAGGGGAAGAGACCCAGTACTTC
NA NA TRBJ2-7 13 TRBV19 CASSIVEGYEQYF TGTGCCAGTAGTATAGTTGAAGGCTACGAGCAGTACTTC
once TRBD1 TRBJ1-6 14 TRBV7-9 CASSYDRGYSPLHF TGTGCCAGCAGTTACGACAGGGGGTATTCACCCCTCCACTTT
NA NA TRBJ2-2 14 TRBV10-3 CAISGSGNTGELFF TGTGCCATCAGTGGTAGCGGGAACACCGGGGAGCTGTTTTTT
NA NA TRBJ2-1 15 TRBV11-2 CASSLEITNYNEQFF TGTGCCAGCAGCTTAGAAATTACAAACTACAATGAGCAGTTCTTC
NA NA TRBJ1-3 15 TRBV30 CAWSPTTYSGNTIYF TGTGCCTGGAGCCCTACTACATATTCTGGAAACACCATATATTTT
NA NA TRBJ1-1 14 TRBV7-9 CASNAIQGSTEAFF TGTGCCAGCAACGCCATACAGGGCAGCACTGAAGCTTTCTTT